This passage covers 2 T cell receptor beta chains from one sample sequenced in a study of Graves' ophthalmopathy and Graves' hyperthyroidism. Using RNA transcripts, the TCR beta CDR3 regions were amplified. HTBI primers primed a first-round RT-PCR, and a second-round multiplex PCR followed. TCRdb redid the calling of the multiplex PCR reads with MiXCR, one entry per CDR3 protein. The sample lists about 210,000 distinct CDR3 sequences; 25% to 30% were seen once. The sequencing input was peripheral blood. All receptors come from a middle-aged man with Graves' ophthalmopathy.

This clonotype was counted many times. The chain links TRBV9 to TRBJ2-2, with 9 bases matching TRBD2. V shed 6 bases and J 4 bases; nucleotides not matched to a gene: 4. The CDR3 extends over 14 amino acids. Germline CDR1 reads SGDLS; CDR2 reads YYNGEE. The CDR3 reads CASTAGGATGELFF. CDR3 DNA sequence: TGTGCCAGCACCGCGGGGGGGGCCACCGGGGAGCTGTTTTTT.

Many counts were recorded for this clonotype. V usage is TRBV28 and J usage is TRBJ2-7; 8 bases fit TRBD1. The CDR3 runs 13 residues. V shed 5 bases, J shed 6 bases, and the junction held 6 bases outside the gene matches. Germline loops: CDR1 MDHEN, CDR2 SYDVKM. In DNA, the CDR3 is TGTGCCAGCAGTGGACAGGGCCGTTTCGAGCAGTACTTC. Its translation is CASSGQGRFEQYF.